This is a list of T cell receptor beta chains from one sample in a study of cytomegalovirus exposure and HLA in healthy donors. Here immunoSEQ multiplex PCR was the method, and the copy in TCRdb shows in-frame clones only, minus some. The table has approximately 210,000 clones, around 87% seen once. Sequencing input: PBMCs. These receptor sequences come from a woman aged 18 to 35 in good health and CMV-seronegative. The CDR3 runs from the conserved cysteine through the conserved F or W. Each record gives: CDR3 length, J gene, D gene, V gene, clone size, CDR3 protein, CDR3 DNA. The D gene is left open where the match is weak. Clone size is shown for a subset of rows, as once, few, many or a class of expanded clone.

17,TRBJ1-4,.,TRBV21-1,.,CASKRDRSYSTNEKLFF,TGTGCCAGCAAGCGGGACAGGTCATATTCAACTAATGAAAAACTGTTTTTT
15,TRBJ2-7,TRBD2,TRBV15,.,CATSVAGRSSYEQYF,TGTGCCACCAGTGTAGCGGGACGGAGCTCCTACGAGCAGTACTTC
15,TRBJ2-1,TRBD2,TRBV11-3,.,CASSLELAGDNEQFF,TGTGCCAGCAGCTTAGAACTAGCGGGGGACAATGAGCAGTTCTTC
13,TRBJ1-3,TRBD1,TRBV30,.,CAWTTGTGNTIYF,TGTGCCTGGACGACAGGGACGGGAAACACCATATATTTT
15,TRBJ2-2,.,TRBV7-9,.,CASSHGAENTGELFF,TGTGCCAGCAGCCATGGAGCTGAGAACACCGGGGAGCTGTTTTTT
17,TRBJ2-6,TRBD1,TRBV6-1,.,CASSQDRGWSGANVLTF,TGTGCCAGCAGTCAAGACAGGGGATGGTCTGGGGCCAACGTCCTGACTTTC
14,TRBJ2-7,TRBD2,TRBV5-5,.,CASSTVAGPYEQYF,TGTGCCAGCAGCACCGTAGCGGGACCGTACGAGCAGTACTTC
13,TRBJ1-1,.,TRBV18,.,CASSPPGDTEAFF,TGTGCCAGCTCTCCCCCAGGGGACACTGAAGCTTTCTTT
12,TRBJ2-7,.,TRBV25-1,.,CASSGHGYEQYF,TGTGCCAGCAGTGGCCACGGCTACGAGCAGTACTTC
14,TRBJ2-2,.,TRBV7-9,.,CASSLDGNTGELFF,TGTGCCAGCAGCTTAGACGGGAACACCGGGGAGCTGTTTTTT
15,TRBJ1-1,.,TRBV6-1,few,CASSSWTAGGTEAFF,TGTGCCAGCAGTAGCTGGACGGCCGGGGGCACTGAAGCTTTCTTT
14,TRBJ1-3,TRBD1,TRBV6-6,.,CASTGTASGNTIYF,TGTGCCAGCACCGGGACAGCCTCTGGAAACACCATATATTTT
13,TRBJ1-1,.,TRBV11-2,.,CASSSGSLTEAFF,TGTGCCAGCAGCTCAGGATCGCTCACTGAAGCTTTCTTT
14,TRBJ1-4,TRBD1,TRBV6-5,.,CASSGTGTNEKLFF,TGTGCCAGCAGTGGGACAGGGACTAATGAAAAACTGTTTTTT
14,TRBJ2-1,.,TRBV4-3,.,CASSQSQEWNEQFF,TGCGCCAGCAGCCAAAGCCAGGAATGGAATGAGCAGTTCTTC
13,TRBJ1-2,.,TRBV19,.,CASSKTWRDGYTF,TGTGCCAGTAGTAAAACGTGGAGGGATGGCTACACCTTC
15,TRBJ1-4,.,TRBV15,.,CATSRDLYSNEKLFF,TGTGCCACCAGCAGAGATCTATACTCTAATGAAAAACTGTTTTTT
15,TRBJ2-2,.,TRBV10-3,.,CAISDGTRFTGELFF,TGTGCCATCAGTGACGGGACACGGTTTACCGGGGAGCTGTTTTTT
14,TRBJ2-1,TRBD1,TRBV29-1,.,CSVEGQGAENEQFF,TGCAGCGTTGAGGGACAGGGGGCGGAGAATGAGCAGTTCTTC
14,TRBJ2-1,TRBD2,TRBV11-2,once,CASSRTSGYNEQFF,TGTGCCAGCAGCCGGACTAGCGGTTACAATGAGCAGTTCTTC
17,TRBJ1-1,TRBD1,TRBV18,.,CASSPTDRAAMNTEAFF,TGTGCCAGCTCACCGACGGACAGGGCCGCGATGAACACTGAAGCTTTCTTT
13,TRBJ2-7,TRBD2,TRBV7-2,.,CASKAGVSYEQYF,TGTGCCAGCAAAGCGGGAGTCAGCTACGAGCAGTACTTC
15,TRBJ1-4,.,TRBV5-1,.,CASSLAGEIKRKLFF,TGCGCCAGCAGCTTGGCAGGGGAGATTAAGCGGAAACTGTTTTTT
12,TRBJ2-7,.,TRBV30,.,CAWERLSYEQYF,TGTGCCTGGGAGCGACTCTCCTACGAGCAGTACTTC
14,TRBJ2-7,TRBD1,TRBV5-5,.,CASSSDRGSYEQYF,TGTGCCAGCAGCTCGGACAGGGGATCCTACGAGCAGTACTTC
15,TRBJ2-1,.,TRBV6-5,.,CASSPDWSSYNEQFF,TGTGCCAGCAGTCCGGACTGGAGCTCCTACAATGAGCAGTTCTTC
16,TRBJ1-5,.,TRBV7-2,.,CASSRLGPSGEQPQHF,TGTGCCAGCAGCCGCCTAGGACCTTCCGGGGAACAGCCCCAGCATTTT
15,TRBJ1-4,TRBD1,TRBV9,.,CASSRTGGRYEKLFF,TGTGCCAGCAGCAGGACAGGTGGCCGATATGAAAAACTGTTTTTT
13,TRBJ1-2,TRBD1,TRBV5-1,once,CASSGGGSGGYTF,TGCGCCAGCAGCGGAGGGGGCTCGGGTGGCTACACCTTC
14,TRBJ1-2,.,TRBV5-5,.,CASSGDSVGYGYTF,TGTGCCAGCAGCGGCGACAGCGTCGGCTATGGCTACACCTTC
15,TRBJ1-1,TRBD1,TRBV9,.,CASSVLPGQQSEAFF,TGTGCCAGCAGCGTACTCCCGGGACAGCAGAGTGAAGCTTTCTTT
12,TRBJ2-1,TRBD1,TRBV19,.,CASRRQGYEQFF,TGTGCCAGTCGCAGACAGGGCTATGAGCAGTTCTTC
15,TRBJ2-7,.,TRBV4-3,.,CASSQVPPKRIEQYF,TGCGCCAGCAGCCAAGTTCCCCCTAAGAGGATCGAGCAGTACTTC
11,TRBJ2-7,.,TRBV29-1,.,CSVEDRGEQYF,TGCAGCGTTGAAGATAGGGGCGAGCAGTACTTC
17,TRBJ2-1,TRBD1,TRBV6-7,.,CASSYLPRDRKGDEQFF,TGTGCCAGCAGTTACCTTCCCCGGGACAGGAAAGGGGATGAGCAGTTCTTC
14,TRBJ2-1,TRBD2,TRBV5-1,.,CASSAGTSGNEQFF,TGCGCCAGCAGCGCCGGGACTAGCGGAAATGAGCAGTTCTTC
15,TRBJ2-7,.,TRBV5-1,.,CASSGGDGISYEQYF,TGCGCCAGCAGCGGAGGCGACGGGATCTCCTACGAGCAGTACTTC
20,TRBJ1-4,.,TRBV30,.,CAWSVTLLLRVEATNEKLFF,TGTGCCTGGAGTGTAACCCTTCTGCTCAGGGTCGAGGCAACTAATGAAAAACTGTTTTTT
12,TRBJ1-2,.,TRBV19,.,CASSNTGYGYTF,TGTGCCAGTAGTAATACAGGGTATGGCTACACCTTC
13,TRBJ1-1,TRBD1,TRBV10-2,.,CASKRQGRTEAFF,TGCGCCAGCAAGCGACAGGGACGTACTGAAGCTTTCTTT
11,TRBJ2-5,.,TRBV28,.,CASSTRVGQYF,TGTGCCAGCAGTACTAGGGTAGGGCAGTACTTC
15,TRBJ1-2,.,TRBV2,.,CASSEWGGDFYGYTF,TGTGCCAGCAGTGAATGGGGAGGGGACTTCTATGGCTACACCTTC
13,TRBJ1-4,TRBD1,TRBV6-1,.,CASSTGGREKLFF,TGTGCCAGCAGTACAGGGGGACGGGAAAAACTGTTTTTT
14,TRBJ2-1,TRBD2,TRBV19,.,CATRPAGGLNEQFF,TGTGCCACCCGCCCGGCGGGAGGGTTGAATGAGCAGTTCTTC
12,TRBJ1-2,.,TRBV27,.,CASSLQGYGYTF,TGTGCCAGCAGCCTTCAGGGGTATGGCTACACCTTC
16,TRBJ2-1,.,TRBV15,.,CATSRGHVSSYNEQFF,TGTGCCACCAGCAGAGGACATGTTTCCTCCTACAATGAGCAGTTCTTC
17,TRBJ1-3,.,TRBV30,.,CAWSVGRGGVSGNTIYF,TGTGCCTGGAGTGTAGGACGAGGGGGAGTCTCTGGAAACACCATATATTTT
15,TRBJ1-4,.,TRBV5-1,.,CASSFWGGTNEKLFF,TGCGCCAGCAGCTTCTGGGGGGGCACTAATGAAAAACTGTTTTTT
13,TRBJ1-4,.,TRBV11-1,.,CASSLGRSEKLFF,TGTGCCAGCAGCTTAGGTCGGAGTGAAAAACTGTTTTTT
19,TRBJ1-2,.,TRBV5-1,few,CASSCYSGTIGGKHYGYTF,TGCGCCAGCAGCTGCTACTCTGGGACGATCGGGGGAAAACACTATGGCTACACCTTC
16,TRBJ2-3,TRBD2,TRBV7-9,once,CASSSSLAGVGDTQYF,TGTGCCAGCAGCTCCTCGCTTGCGGGAGTGGGAGATACGCAGTATTTT
13,TRBJ1-4,.,TRBV6-5,.,CASSSQGDEKLFF,TGTGCCAGCAGTTCTCAGGGCGATGAAAAACTGTTTTTT
16,TRBJ2-2,TRBD2,TRBV10-3,.,CAIGQGLAGVAGELFF,TGTGCCATCGGCCAGGGGCTAGCGGGAGTGGCCGGGGAGCTGTTTTTT
17,TRBJ1-6,.,TRBV23-1,.,CASSQGRGSSYNSPLHF,TGCGCCAGCAGTCAAGGAAGGGGAAGCTCCTATAATTCACCCCTCCACTTT